This T cell receptor (beta chain) was sequenced for a study of cytomegalovirus exposure and HLA in healthy donors. Among the 120 or so subjects of the validation cohort, separate from the roughly 670-subject first cohort, were the donors. Germline CDR1 is LNHDA and CDR2 is SQIVND (reference sequence). The CDR3 has 13 amino acids. With V trimmed by 5 bases and J by 6 bases, 6 bases remained unmatched. TCRdb's table, derived via immunoSEQ multiplex PCR, lists solely in-frame clones and lacks some. This sample has about 120,000 clones, with roughly 84% found just once. Regarding this clone: The antigen remains unidentified.

General observations from the study: A list of about 160 TCR beta chains associated with cytomegalovirus was given.

Specimen: PBMCs. The TCR was taken from a woman aged 30 to 39 in good health and CMV-seronegative. The chain employs TRBV19 and TRBJ1-1; 7 bases align to TRBD1. The CDR3 DNA reads TGTGCCAGTAGTGCGGGGCAGGGGGCTGAAGCTTTCTTT. Translated, it gives CASSAGQGAEAFF.